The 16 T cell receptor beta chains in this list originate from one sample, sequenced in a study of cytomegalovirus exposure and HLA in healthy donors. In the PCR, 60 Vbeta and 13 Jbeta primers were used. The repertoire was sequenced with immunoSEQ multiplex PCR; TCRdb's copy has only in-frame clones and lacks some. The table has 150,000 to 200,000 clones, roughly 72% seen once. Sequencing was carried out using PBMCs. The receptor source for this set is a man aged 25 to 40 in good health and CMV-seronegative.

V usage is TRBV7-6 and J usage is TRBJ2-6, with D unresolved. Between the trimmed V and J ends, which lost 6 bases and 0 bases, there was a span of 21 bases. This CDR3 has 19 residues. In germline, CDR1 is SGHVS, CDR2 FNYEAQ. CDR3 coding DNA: TGTGCCAGCAGTCGGAGCCGGGTCGAGACCAACTCTGGGGCCAACGTCCTGACTTTC. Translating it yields CASSRSRVETNSGANVLTF.

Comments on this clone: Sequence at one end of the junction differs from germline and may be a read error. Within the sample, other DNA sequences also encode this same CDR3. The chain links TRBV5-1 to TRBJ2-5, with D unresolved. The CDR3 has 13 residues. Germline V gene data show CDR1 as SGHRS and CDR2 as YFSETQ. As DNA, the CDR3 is TGCGCCAGCAGCCCGCAGGCCCAAGAAACCCAGTACTTC. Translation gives CASSPQAQETQYF.

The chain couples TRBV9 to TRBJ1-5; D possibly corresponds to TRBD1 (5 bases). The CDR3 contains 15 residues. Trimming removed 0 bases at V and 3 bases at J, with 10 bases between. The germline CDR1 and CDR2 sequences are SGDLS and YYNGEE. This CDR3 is CASSVAGGYNQPQHF. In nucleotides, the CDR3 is TGTGCCAGCAGCGTAGCGGGGGGGTACAATCAGCCCCAGCATTTT. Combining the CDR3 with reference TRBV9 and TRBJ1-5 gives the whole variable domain DSGVTQTPKHLITATGQRVTLRCSPRSGDLSVYWYQQSLDQGLQFLIQYYNGEERAKGNILERFSAQQFPDLHSELNLSSLELGDSALYFCASSVAGGYNQPQHFGDGTRLSIL.

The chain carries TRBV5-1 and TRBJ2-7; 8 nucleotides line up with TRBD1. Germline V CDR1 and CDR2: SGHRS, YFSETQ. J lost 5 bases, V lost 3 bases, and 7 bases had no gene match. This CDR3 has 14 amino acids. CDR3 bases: TGCGCCAGCAGCTCCGGACAGGGCCCCCACGAGCAGTACTTC. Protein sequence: CASSSGQGPHEQYF.

The CDR3 sequence: CASCNRLAGAEETQYF. CDR3 coding DNA: TGTGCCAGCTGCAACCGACTAGCGGGAGCGGAGGAGACCCAGTACTTC. V gene TRBV13 combines with J gene TRBJ2-5, with 12 bases aligning to TRBD2. CDR3 length: 16 residues. Germline CDR1 reads PRHDT; CDR2 reads FYEKMQ (reference sequence). Losses at the gene ends were 8 bases for V and 5 bases for J; bases not matched to a gene: 12.

The CDR3 DNA reads as TGTGCCAGTAGCCCTTGGACATACGCTAATGAAAAACTGTTTTTT. Its translation is CASSPWTYANEKLFF. The V and J genes are TRBV19 and TRBJ1-4; a possible D gene is TRBD1 (5 bases). The CDR3 runs 15 residues. The V gene's germline CDR1 is LNHDA and CDR2 SQIVND (reference sequence). Trimming removed 6 bases at V and 3 bases at J, with 14 bases between.

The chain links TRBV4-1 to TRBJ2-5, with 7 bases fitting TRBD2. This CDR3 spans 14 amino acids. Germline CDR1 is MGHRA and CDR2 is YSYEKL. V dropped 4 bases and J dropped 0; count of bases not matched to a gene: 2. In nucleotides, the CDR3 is TGCGCCAGCAGCCGCCTAGCGGACCAAGAGACCCAGTACTTC. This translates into CASSRLADQETQYF.

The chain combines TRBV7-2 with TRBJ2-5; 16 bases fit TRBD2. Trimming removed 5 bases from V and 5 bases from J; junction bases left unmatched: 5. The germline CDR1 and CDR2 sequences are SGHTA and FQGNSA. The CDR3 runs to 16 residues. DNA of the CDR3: TGTGCCAGCAGCCCGGGACTAGCGGGAGGGTGGGAGACCCAGTACTTC. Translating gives CASSPGLAGGWETQYF.

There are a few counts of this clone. CDR3 region: CASSVGQGAGEAFF. The CDR3 nucleotides are TGTGCCAGCAGCGTAGGACAGGGAGCGGGTGAAGCTTTCTTT. The chain employs TRBV9 and TRBJ1-1, with TRBD1 matching over 7 bases. The V gene end was trimmed by 0 bases and the J gene end by 7 bases; junction bases not matched to a gene: 6. Germline V gene lookup returns CDR1 SGDLS and CDR2 YYNGEE. CDR3 size: 14 residues.

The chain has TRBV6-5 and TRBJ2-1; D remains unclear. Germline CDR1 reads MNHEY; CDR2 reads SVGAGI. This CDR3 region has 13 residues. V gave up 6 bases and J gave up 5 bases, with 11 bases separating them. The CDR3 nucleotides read TGTGCCAGCAGCCTGACTGGTAACAATGAGCAGTTCTTC. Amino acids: CASSLTGNNEQFF.

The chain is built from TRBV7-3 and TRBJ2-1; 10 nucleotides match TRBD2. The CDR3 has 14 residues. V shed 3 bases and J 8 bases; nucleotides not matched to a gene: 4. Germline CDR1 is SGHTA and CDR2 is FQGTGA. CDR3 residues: CASSFTSGNYEQFF. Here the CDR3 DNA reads TGTGCCAGCAGCTTCACTAGCGGGAACTATGAGCAGTTCTTC.

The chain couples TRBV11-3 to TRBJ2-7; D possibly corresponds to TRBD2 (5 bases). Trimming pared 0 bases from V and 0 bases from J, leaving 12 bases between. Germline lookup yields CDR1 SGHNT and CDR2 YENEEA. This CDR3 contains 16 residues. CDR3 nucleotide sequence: TGTGCCAGCAGCTTAGAAGGCGGGCCCAACTCCTACGAGCAGTACTTC. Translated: CASSLEGGPNSYEQYF.

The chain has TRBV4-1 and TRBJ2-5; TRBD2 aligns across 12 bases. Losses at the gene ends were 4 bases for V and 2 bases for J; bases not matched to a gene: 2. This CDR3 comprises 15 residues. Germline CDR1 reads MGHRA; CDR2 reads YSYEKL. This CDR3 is CASSLGLAGQETQYF. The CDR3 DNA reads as TGCGCCAGCAGCCTCGGACTAGCGGGACAAGAGACCCAGTACTTC.

CDR3 nucleotide sequence: TGTGCCAGCAGCTCGGACGTCAGGGGTGAGCAGTTCTTC. This codes for CASSSDVRGEQFF. This chain uses TRBV7-3 with TRBJ2-1; possible D gene TRBD1, 6 bases. This CDR3 spans 13 amino acids. The V end was cut by 4 bases, the J end by 9 bases, with 13 bases between. The germline V gene encodes CDR1 SGHTA and CDR2 FQGTGA.

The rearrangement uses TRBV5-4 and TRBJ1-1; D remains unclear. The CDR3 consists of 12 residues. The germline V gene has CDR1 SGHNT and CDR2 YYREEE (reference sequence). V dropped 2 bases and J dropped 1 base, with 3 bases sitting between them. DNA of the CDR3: TGTGCCAGCAGCTTTCGGAACACTGAAGCTTTCTTT. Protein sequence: CASSFRNTEAFF.

The CDR3 nucleotides are TGCGCCAGCAGCCAAGTTCCGACTAGCGGTTACAATGAGCAGTTCTTC. Translated, it gives CASSQVPTSGYNEQFF. V gene TRBV4-1 combines with J gene TRBJ2-1; 9 bases are shared with TRBD2. CDR3 length: 16 amino acids. In germline, CDR1 is MGHRA, CDR2 YSYEKL. After removal of 1 base from V and 4 bases from J, the junction contained 5 bases not matched to a gene.